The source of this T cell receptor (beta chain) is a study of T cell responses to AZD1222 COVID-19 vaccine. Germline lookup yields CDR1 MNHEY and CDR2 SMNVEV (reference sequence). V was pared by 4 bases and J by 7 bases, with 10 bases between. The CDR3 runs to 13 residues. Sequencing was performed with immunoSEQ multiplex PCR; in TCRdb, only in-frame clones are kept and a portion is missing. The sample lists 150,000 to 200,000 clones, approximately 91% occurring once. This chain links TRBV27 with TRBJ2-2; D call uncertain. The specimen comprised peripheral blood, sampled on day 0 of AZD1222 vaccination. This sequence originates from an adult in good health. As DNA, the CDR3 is TGTGCCAGCAGTTGGTGGTTTGGCGGGGAGCTGTTTTTT. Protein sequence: CASSWWFGGELFF.